Listed below are T cell receptor beta chains from one sample, sequenced in a study of human T cells and chemical hapten exposure. TCRdb reprocessed the RACE reads with MiXCR, giving one entry per CDR3 protein. The repertoire consists of some 83,000 distinct CDR3 sequences, with about 11% occurring once and the leading ten covering about 4.2%. Sequences were derived from whole blood, sampled in connection with sensitization to the hapten diphenylcyclopropenone (DPC). The receptors stem from a woman aged 50 to 60 with alopecia areata. Some clones in this sample may be carry-over from other donors' samples. The CDR3 runs from the conserved cysteine through the conserved F or W. A D gene is named only where the DNA matches it firmly. Only part of the rows carry a size: once, few, many, or a class if the clone is expanded.

V gene,clone size,J gene,D gene,CDR3 DNA,CDR3 protein
TRBV7-8,few,TRBJ2-1,TRBD2,TGTGCCAGCAGCTTAGCACGACTAGCGGGAGAGAGTAATGAGCAGTTCTTC,CASSLARLAGESNEQFF
TRBV28,-,TRBJ2-7,-,TGTGCCAGCAGCCCGCGGGGATACGAGCAGTACTTC,CASSPRGYEQYF
TRBV6-1,many,TRBJ1-1,TRBD1,TGTGCCAGCAGTGAACGATTAATAGGGGGCGAACATAGAGGAGCTTTCTTT,CASSERLIGGEHRGAFF
TRBV29-1,many,TRBJ1-2,-,TGCAGCGTTGAAGGAGGACCCTACTATGGCTACACCTTC,CSVEGGPYYGYTF
TRBV29-1,few,TRBJ1-3,-,TGCGCGGTGGGCGGGAGTGGAAACACCATATATTTT,CAVGGSGNTIYF
TRBV29-1,many,TRBJ2-2,-,TGCAGCGTTGTAGGAGACAGGAGCACCGGGGAGCTGTTTTTT,CSVVGDRSTGELFF
TRBV6-2/TRBV6-3,-,TRBJ2-1,-,TGTGCCAGCAGTACCTTTGATGAGCAGTTCTTC,CASSTFDEQFF
TRBV29-1,-,TRBJ1-2,-,TGCAGCGTTGATAGGCCCCACTACACCTTC,CSVDRPHYTF
TRBV18,-,TRBJ1-1,TRBD1,TGTGTCAGCTCACCACCGACAGGGATGAACACTGAAGCTTTCTTT,CVSSPPTGMNTEAFF
TRBV7-2,many,TRBJ1-6,-,TGTGCCAGCAGCAATAAGGCCAGTCGGACCTTAAGCTCCTATAATTCACCCCTCCACTTT,CASSNKASRTLSSYNSPLHF
TRBV28,-,TRBJ2-7,TRBD1,TGTGCCAGCAGGCGACAGGGCTCCTACGAGCAGTACTTC,CASRRQGSYEQYF
TRBV9,-,TRBJ2-7,-,TGTGCCAGCAGCGGAGGGAGTCGGGACGAGCAGTACTTC,CASSGGSRDEQYF
TRBV27,-,TRBJ1-5,TRBD1,TGTGCCAGCAGTTTAGGCGCCGGGACAGGGGGCAATCAGCCCCAGCATTTT,CASSLGAGTGGNQPQHF
TRBV12-3/TRBV12-4,few,TRBJ1-5,-,TGTGCCAGCAGGGGGAGACGCAACAATCAGCCCCAGCATTTT,CASRGRRNNQPQHF
TRBV3-1,many,TRBJ2-1,-,TGTGCCAGCAGCCAAGGACCCCCACTAACCTTC,CASSQGPPLTF
TRBV28,-,TRBJ2-7,-,TGTGCCAGCACGAGCAGTACCTACGAGCAGTACTTC,CASTSSTYEQYF
TRBV6-1,many,TRBJ2-7,-,TGTGCCAGCAGAACCCGTCTGAAGCAGTACTTC,CASRTRLKQYF
TRBV6-6,many,TRBJ1-5,-,TGTGCCAGCAGACGTGAGTCCAATCAGCCCCAGCATTTT,CASRRESNQPQHF
TRBV7-9,many,TRBJ1-5,TRBD1,TGTGCCAGCAGCTTGGGACAGGGGGCTTCCTACAATCAGCCCCAGCATTTT,CASSLGQGASYNQPQHF
TRBV3-1,-,TRBJ2-1,TRBD2,TGTGCCAGCAGCCCCCCTCCGGGAGGCAATGAGCAGTTCTTC,CASSPPPGGNEQFF
TRBV4-1,few,TRBJ2-5,TRBD2,TGCGCCAGCAGCCAAGATGGAGTAGCGGGAGGCGGAGAGACCCAGTACTTC,CASSQDGVAGGGETQYF
TRBV20-1,many,TRBJ1-6,-,TGCAGTGCTCCCAAGGGATTCAATTCACCCCTCCACTTT,CSAPKGFNSPLHF
TRBV3-1,few,TRBJ1-2,-,TGTGCCAGCAGCCAAGTAGTAGGGCTCTATGGCTACACCTTC,CASSQVVGLYGYTF
TRBV4-1,many,TRBJ2-3,TRBD2,TGCGCCAGCAGCCAAGATTACACTAGCGGGACCCTGGATACGCAGTATTTT,CASSQDYTSGTLDTQYF
TRBV3-1,many,TRBJ1-6,-,TGTGCCAGCAGCCAGGGATACGATAATTCACCCCTCCACTTT,CASSQGYDNSPLHF
TRBV30,many,TRBJ1-2,-,TGTGCCTGGAGTGAGGGATGGAATGGCTACACCTTC,CAWSEGWNGYTF
TRBV5-1,-,TRBJ1-1,-,TGCGCCAGCAGCTTTACGTTTGGTAACACTGAAGCTTTCTTT,CASSFTFGNTEAFF
TRBV6-6,-,TRBJ2-7,-,TGTGCCAGCAGTCCCCTAGGGCTGGGGTCCTCCTACGAGCAGTACTTC,CASSPLGLGSSYEQYF
TRBV28,-,TRBJ1-2,-,TGTGCCAGCAGCCCTGGGCCAGATGGGGACGGCTACACCTTC,CASSPGPDGDGYTF
TRBV11-2,few,TRBJ2-5,-,TGTGCCAGCAGCTTAGGGGTCCAAGAGACCCAGTACTTC,CASSLGVQETQYF
TRBV7-9,many,TRBJ2-7,TRBD2,TGTGCCAGCAGCACCCCACCCCCTACCACTAGCGGGAGTAAGAACGAGCAGTACTTC,CASSTPPPTTSGSKNEQYF
TRBV7-9,-,TRBJ1-2,TRBD1,TGTGCCAGCAGCTTAGCTCCAGGGGGCTACTATGGCTACACCTTC,CASSLAPGGYYGYTF
TRBV4-3,many,TRBJ1-4,TRBD1,TGCGCCAGCAGCCAAGTCGCCGGGACAGTTTTTGAAAAACTGTTTTTT,CASSQVAGTVFEKLFF
TRBV7-6,-,TRBJ2-1,-,TGTGCCAGCAGCGTGGGCGGGCTTTACTCCTACAATGAGCAGTTCTTC,CASSVGGLYSYNEQFF
TRBV20-1,few,TRBJ2-3,TRBD2,TGCAGTGCTAGAGAAAACTACCCTGCGGGGGGGCTCGACACAGATACGCAGTATTTT,CSARENYPAGGLDTDTQYF
TRBV6-2/TRBV6-3,-,TRBJ2-7,-,TGTGCCAGCAGTTACAAGCGCATAGCCTACGAGCAGTACTTC,CASSYKRIAYEQYF
TRBV20-1,-,TRBJ1-5,TRBD1,TGCAGTGCTAGTACAGGGGGACAGCCCCAGCATTTT,CSASTGGQPQHF
TRBV7-2,-,TRBJ2-5,-,TGTGCCAGCAGCCCGCTCGTGCGGGGGCCAGAGACCCAGTACTTC,CASSPLVRGPETQYF
TRBV4-1,many,TRBJ1-2,TRBD1,TGCGCCAGCAGCCAATCTACTCCTGGACAGGTCCTCTATGGCTACACCTTC,CASSQSTPGQVLYGYTF
TRBV7-9,few,TRBJ2-3,TRBD2,TGTGCCAGCAGCAAAATAGGACTAGCGTTCACAGATACGCAGTATTTT,CASSKIGLAFTDTQYF
TRBV14,few,TRBJ2-5,TRBD2,TGTGCCAGCAGCCACGGACTAGCGGGGCAAGAGACCCAGTACTTC,CASSHGLAGQETQYF
TRBV5-1,-,TRBJ2-7,-,TGCGCCAGCAGGGGGGGAGAGACGGTTAACTACGAGCAGTACTTC,CASRGGETVNYEQYF
TRBV7-2,many,TRBJ2-5,-,TGTGCCAGCAGCCCAAAGACGGCTCTTGACTTC,CASSPKTALDF
TRBV10-3,-,TRBJ1-2,-,TGTGCCATCAGTGAGTCGTTTGGACAAGTCGATGGCTACACCTTC,CAISESFGQVDGYTF
TRBV18,-,TRBJ2-3,TRBD1,TGTGCCAGCTCACCACAACAGGGGGCGTCAGATACGCAGTATTTT,CASSPQQGASDTQYF
TRBV21-1,many,TRBJ2-7,-,TGTGCCAGCAGCAAAAGGGGTCGAGACTCCTACGAGCAGTACTTC,CASSKRGRDSYEQYF
TRBV3-1,few,TRBJ2-7,TRBD1,TGTGCCAGCAGCCAGACAGGGGGTAATGCCTACGAGCAGTACTTC,CASSQTGGNAYEQYF
TRBV15,few,TRBJ1-2,-,TGTGCCACCAGCAGAGCTCGCGGAGGCAACGATGGCTACACCTTC,CATSRARGGNDGYTF
TRBV4-3,-,TRBJ2-2,TRBD2,TGCGCCAGCAGCCAAGTCTATAGCGGGGGAAGCACCGGGGAGCTGTTTTTT,CASSQVYSGGSTGELFF
TRBV7-8,-,TRBJ1-5,-,TGTGCCAGCAGCTATACGGGTCAGAAAGGTCAGCCCCAGCATTTT,CASSYTGQKGQPQHF
TRBV2,few,TRBJ2-3,-,TGTGCCAGCAGCCCACAGCTGGGGGCAGGAGAAGATACGCAGTATTTT,CASSPQLGAGEDTQYF
TRBV11-2,few,TRBJ2-2,-,TGTGCCAGCAGCTTGGTAGGGTTCACCGGGGAGCTGTTTTTT,CASSLVGFTGELFF
TRBV7-2,few,TRBJ1-4,-,TGTGCCAGCAGCTTACAGCCAGAAGCAACTAATGAAAAACTGTTTTTT,CASSLQPEATNEKLFF
TRBV6-1,many,TRBJ2-1,TRBD1,TGTGCCAGCAGCCGGGACAGGACTAACAATGAGCAGTTCTTC,CASSRDRTNNEQFF
TRBV7-8,many,TRBJ2-1,TRBD1,TGTGCCAGCAGCTCCAGGGACAGCAACTACAATGAGCAGTTCTTC,CASSSRDSNYNEQFF
TRBV4-2,few,TRBJ2-5,-,TGTGCCAGCAGTAGAGACTCGGGGGGCCGAGAGACCCAGTACTTC,CASSRDSGGRETQYF
TRBV28,-,TRBJ2-5,-,TGTGCCTTGGGTCGCCCGGAAGAGACCCAGTACTTC,CALGRPEETQYF
TRBV2,many,TRBJ2-3,TRBD2,TGTGCCAGCATCAGAGCGGGGGCCACAGATACGCAGTATTTT,CASIRAGATDTQYF
TRBV7-2,-,TRBJ2-1,TRBD2,TGTGCCAGCAGCTCTCAGGGACGACTAGCGGGAGCAGTCAATGAGCAGTTCTTC,CASSSQGRLAGAVNEQFF